Given below is one TCR beta chain in context. Its cognate antigen is unknown. The data were taken from a study of T cell repertoires in cytomegalovirus infection. One entry per CDR3 protein results from TCRdb running MiXCR on the reads. Of about 700,000 distinct CDR3 sequences in the sample, around a third were seen once. The CDR3 has 13 amino acids. The germline V gene encodes CDR1 MDHEN and CDR2 SYDVKM. After removal of 6 bases from V and 4 bases from J, the junction contained 5 bases not matched to a gene. Sequenced here: cultured PBMCs, sampled from culture after CMV antigen stimulation. The clonotype comes from a human donor in good health (CMV status not recorded). Some clones in this sample may be carry-over from other donors' samples. The chain joins TRBV28 to TRBJ1-2, with 7 nucleotides matching TRBD1. CDR3 loop: CASRVTGSYGYTF. As DNA, the CDR3 is TGTGCCAGCAGGGTGACAGGGAGCTATGGCTACACCTTC.